The source of this T cell receptor (beta chain) is a study of blood T cell repertoires in COVID-19. Under the authors' procedure: Amplification of reference gene primers provided the estimated nucleated cell counts. Here immunoSEQ multiplex PCR was the method, and the copy in TCRdb shows in-frame clones only, minus some. V and J calls and clone size are given by that table; D and trimming were obtained from the DNA. The data contain about 120,000 clones, roughly 90% of them seen just once; the ten biggest clones take up approximately 4.3%. J gave up 0 bases and V 0 bases, and 8 bases lay outside the gene matches. The CDR3 runs 19 residues. Germline-derived CDR1 and CDR2 are MGHRA and YSYEKL.

Sequencing input: peripheral blood. The chain is built from TRBV4-1 and TRBJ2-6; 7 bases map to TRBD1. This receptor was obtained from a man in his forties with acute or convalescent COVID-19. CDR3 in amino acids: CASSQDKVAGGSGANVLTF. As DNA, the CDR3 is TGCGCCAGCAGCCAAGATAAGGTGGCAGGGGGCTCTGGGGCCAACGTCCTGACTTTC.